The clone carrying this T cell receptor (beta chain) was counted ten times or more. The sample is drawn from a study of Graves' ophthalmopathy and Graves' hyperthyroidism. Germline assignment: CDR1 DFQATT and CDR2 SNEGSKA (reference sequence). This CDR3 spans 14 amino acids. The V and J ends lost 5 bases and 1 base, in that order; junction bases with no gene match: 8. The TCR beta CDR3 regions underwent amplification from RNA transcripts. Following a first-round RT-PCR that used HTBI primers, a second-round multiplex PCR was carried out. TCRdb re-called the multiplex PCR reads with MiXCR, one entry per CDR3 protein. The sample consists of just over 600,000 distinct CDR3 sequences, approximately 21% of them appearing once.

This receptor was identified in a woman aged 18 to 35 with stable Graves' hyperthyroidism. Some clones in this sample may be carry-over from other donors' samples. Sequencing was done on a sample of peripheral blood. The chain combines TRBV20-1 with TRBJ2-7, with TRBD1 identical over 7 bases. CDR3 region: CSAVPARGSYEQYF. CDR3 bases: TGCAGTGCTGTCCCTGCCAGGGGGTCCTACGAGCAGTACTTC.